A single TCR beta chain is shown here with its context. The clone's antigen remains unknown. Base-call qualities are not available, and no considerably larger clone is one nucleotide away. High-throughput TCRbeta CDR3 sequencing of frozen genomic DNA was performed by immunoSEQ, including PCR amplification, mapping, bias correction and internal controls. On the study's bioinformatics: Productive rearrangements were retained, and unique TCRbeta sequences were defined by the CDR3 nucleotide sequence together with the V and J gene. For classification of a sequence as donor-reactive, at least 5-fold expansion in CFSE-low cells relative to unstimulated pre-transplant cells and a frequency of at least 0.01% were required. Per-subject minimum frequency thresholds, based on the lowest-template unstimulated sample, ensured at least 90% detection power. Jensen-Shannon divergence between the top 1000 TCRbeta sequences post- versus pre-transplant served as the measure of repertoire turnover. Two-sided Fisher's exact tests were used to test for changes in how often donor-reactive sequences were detected. This is the immuneACCESS table as TCRdb keeps it, with only in-frame sequences that have V and J called. A part of the clones is gone; compared with another copy, unresolved V genes explain less than half, and the rest is unexplained. The D gene and trimming were derived from the DNA, and the V and J assignments and clone size from that table. The sample has 25,000 to 35,000 clones on record, about 93% of them singletons. Roughly 26% of the sample is in the top ten clones.

Trimmed from V: 0 bases; trimmed from J: 4 bases; junction bases lacking a gene match: 9. The germline V gene gives CDR1 as SGHRS and CDR2 as YFSETQ. The CDR3 contains 18 residues, cysteine and phenylalanine counted. Only the CDR3 region is kept as DNA, spanning 54 bases read in frame from base 1. This sample is part of a study of T cell clones after liver transplantation (dated by TCRdb to the late 2010s). For context, the study as a whole: The samples were obtained from ITN030ST, a randomized trial that attempted immunosuppression withdrawal within 2 years after liver transplantation. As an antigen-independent comparator for donor-reactive sequences, third party-reactive TCRbeta sequences were also identified from pre-transplant MLRs. Tolerance meant complete immunosuppression withdrawal for at least one year without liver enzymes rising beyond twice the upper limit of normal. Of the eight recipients, a few were HCV-positive, while the remaining recipients had been transplanted for non-autoimmune, non-viral indications. After a pre-transplant mixed lymphocyte reaction, TCRbeta sequencing was used to pinpoint donor-reactive T cell clones, which were subsequently tracked in post-transplant blood. Blood samples were taken pre-transplant, pre-randomization before withdrawal, and post-randomization after full withdrawal or failed withdrawal. Subjects received no induction therapy and standard immunosuppression until randomization at 12-24 months post-transplant. The study cohort included 8 liver transplant recipients, of whom 3 were classified as tolerant and 5 as non-tolerant. Beyond this particular receptor, the publication reports: Low numbers of available donor cells limited the measurable donor-reactive repertoire in a couple of subjects. In most of the 8 subjects, circulating donor-reactive CD4 TCRbeta sequences decreased significantly after transplant, regardless of tolerance or HCV status. Donor-reactive sequences declined more than third party-reactive ones, suggesting partial antigen-specific deletion unrelated to withdrawal success. Because no allograft tissue specimens were available, donor-reactive T cells may have migrated into the graft instead of being deleted. The conclusions were considered preliminary, being limited by small, heterogeneous patient numbers and non-standardized post-transplant time points. After accounting for repertoire turnover, donor-reactive detection was significantly reduced in 7 of 8 subjects for CD4 and 8 of 8 for CD8.

Unstimulated PBMCs, after thawing, were stained for CD3, CD4 and CD8 and then FACS-sorted into CD3+CD4+ and CD3+CD8+ populations. Randomization to immunosuppression withdrawal applied to every one of the 8 studied subjects. The Qiagen DNeasy Blood and Tissue Kit was used for isolation of genomic DNA. The sequences come from CD8+ T cells from blood, collected 12 months after liver transplant. This clonotype was sampled from a human patient who received a liver transplant. After a transplant, some T cells may be of graft donor origin. The sequence is built from TRBV5-1 and TRBJ2-1; 11 central nucleotides agree with TRBD1. The DNA sequence is TGCGCCAGCAGCTTGGAGCGCTTGGGGGACAGGGGGTACAATGAGCAGTTCTTC. Its translation reads: CASSLERLGDRGYNEQFF.